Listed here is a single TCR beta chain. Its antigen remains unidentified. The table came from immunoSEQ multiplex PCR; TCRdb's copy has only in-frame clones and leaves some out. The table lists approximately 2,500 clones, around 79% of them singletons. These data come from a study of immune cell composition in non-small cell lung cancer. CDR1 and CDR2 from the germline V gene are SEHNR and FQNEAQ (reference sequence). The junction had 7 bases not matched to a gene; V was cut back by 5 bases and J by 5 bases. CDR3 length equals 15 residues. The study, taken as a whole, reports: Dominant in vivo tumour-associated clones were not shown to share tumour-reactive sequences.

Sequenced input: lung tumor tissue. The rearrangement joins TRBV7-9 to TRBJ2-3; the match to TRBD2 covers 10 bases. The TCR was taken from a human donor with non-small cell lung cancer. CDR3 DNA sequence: TGTGCCAGCAGCCCACTAGCGGGATCTTTAGATACGCAGTATTTT. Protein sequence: CASSPLAGSLDTQYF.